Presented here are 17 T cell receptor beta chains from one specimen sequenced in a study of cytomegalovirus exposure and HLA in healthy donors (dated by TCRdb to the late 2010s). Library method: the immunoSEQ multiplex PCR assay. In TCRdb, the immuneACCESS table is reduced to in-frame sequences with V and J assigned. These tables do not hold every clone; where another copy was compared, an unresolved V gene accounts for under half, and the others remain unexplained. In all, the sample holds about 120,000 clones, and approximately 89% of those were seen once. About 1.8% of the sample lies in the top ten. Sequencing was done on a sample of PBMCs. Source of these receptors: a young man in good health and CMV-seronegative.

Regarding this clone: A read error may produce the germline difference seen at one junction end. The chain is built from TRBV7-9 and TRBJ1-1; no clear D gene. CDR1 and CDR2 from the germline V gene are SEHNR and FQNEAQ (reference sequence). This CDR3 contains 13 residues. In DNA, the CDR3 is TGTGCCAGCAGATTAGGCGGGAACACTGAAGCTTTCTTT. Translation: CASRLGGNTEAFF.

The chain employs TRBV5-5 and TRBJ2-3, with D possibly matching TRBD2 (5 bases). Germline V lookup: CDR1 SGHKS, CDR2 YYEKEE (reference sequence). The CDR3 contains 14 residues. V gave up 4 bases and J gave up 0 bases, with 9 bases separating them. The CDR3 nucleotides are TGTGCCAGCAGCATCCGGACTAGCACAGATACGCAGTATTTT. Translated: CASSIRTSTDTQYF.

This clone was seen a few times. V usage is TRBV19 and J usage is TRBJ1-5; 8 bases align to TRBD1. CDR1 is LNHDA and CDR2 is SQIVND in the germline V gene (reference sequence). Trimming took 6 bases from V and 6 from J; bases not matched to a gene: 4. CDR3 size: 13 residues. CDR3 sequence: CASRDRVAQPQHF. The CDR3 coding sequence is TGTGCCAGTAGGGACAGGGTTGCTCAGCCCCAGCATTTT.

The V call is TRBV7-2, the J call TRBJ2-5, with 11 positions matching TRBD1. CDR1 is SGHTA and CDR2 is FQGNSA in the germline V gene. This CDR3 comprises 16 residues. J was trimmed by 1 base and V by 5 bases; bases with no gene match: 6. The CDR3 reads CASSPRGQGVQETQYF. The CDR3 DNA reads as TGTGCCAGCAGCCCGAGGGGACAGGGGGTCCAAGAGACCCAGTACTTC.

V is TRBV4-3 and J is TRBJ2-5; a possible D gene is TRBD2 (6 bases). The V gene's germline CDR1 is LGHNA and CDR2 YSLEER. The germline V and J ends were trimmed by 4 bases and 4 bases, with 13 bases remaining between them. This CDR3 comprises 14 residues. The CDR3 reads CASSLGRSGETQYF. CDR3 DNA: TGCGCCAGCAGCCTAGGGAGGAGCGGAGAGACCCAGTACTTC.

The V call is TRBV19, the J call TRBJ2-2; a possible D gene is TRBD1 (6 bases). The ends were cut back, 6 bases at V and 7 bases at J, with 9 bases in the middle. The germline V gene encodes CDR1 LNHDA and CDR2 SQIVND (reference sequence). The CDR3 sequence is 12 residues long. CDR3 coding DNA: TGTGCCAGTAGCACAGGGTACGGGGAGCTGTTTTTT. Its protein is CASSTGYGELFF.

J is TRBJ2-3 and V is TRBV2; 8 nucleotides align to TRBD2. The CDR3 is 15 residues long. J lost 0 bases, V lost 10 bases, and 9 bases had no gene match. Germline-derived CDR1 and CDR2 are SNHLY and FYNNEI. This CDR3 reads CATVGERGSTDTQYF. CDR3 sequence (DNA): TGTGCCACGGTCGGCGAGCGGGGGAGCACAGATACGCAGTATTTT.

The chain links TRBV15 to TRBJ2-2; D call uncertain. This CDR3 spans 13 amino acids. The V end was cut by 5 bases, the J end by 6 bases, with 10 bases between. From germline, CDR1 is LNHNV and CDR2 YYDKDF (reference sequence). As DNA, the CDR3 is TGTGCCACCAGCCCCCGGTTAGCCGGGGAGCTGTTTTTT. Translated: CATSPRLAGELFF.

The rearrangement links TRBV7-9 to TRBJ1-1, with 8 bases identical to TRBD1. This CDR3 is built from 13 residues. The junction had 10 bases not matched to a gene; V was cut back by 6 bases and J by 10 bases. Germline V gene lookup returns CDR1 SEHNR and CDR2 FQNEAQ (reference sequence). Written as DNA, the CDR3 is TGTGCCAGCAGTCCATCGCAGGGGGCTGGAGCTTTCTTT. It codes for CASSPSQGAGAFF. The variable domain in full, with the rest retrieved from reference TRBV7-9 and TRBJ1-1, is DTGVSQNPRHKITKRGQNVTFRCDPISEHNRLYWYRQTLGQGPEFLTYFQNEAQLEKSRLLSDRFSAERPKGSFSTLEIQRTEQGDSAMYLCASSPSQGAGAFFGQGTRLTVV.

DNA of the CDR3: TGTGCCACCAGCAGAGCACAGGGTGTAAGCAATCAGCCCCAGCATTTT. This codes for CATSRAQGVSNQPQHF. The rearrangement joins TRBV15 to TRBJ1-5, with D possibly TRBD1 on 6 matching bases. Germline lookup yields CDR1 LNHNV and CDR2 YYDKDF (reference sequence). V lost 1 base, J lost 1 base, and 11 bases lay in between. This CDR3 is built from 16 residues.

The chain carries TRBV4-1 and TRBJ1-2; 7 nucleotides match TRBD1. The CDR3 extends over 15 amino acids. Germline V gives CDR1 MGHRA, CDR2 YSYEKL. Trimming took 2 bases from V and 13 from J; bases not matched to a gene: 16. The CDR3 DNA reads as TGCGCCAGCAGCCAATTGGGGACAGTCCGCCTTGTTTCCACCTTC. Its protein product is CASSQLGTVRLVSTF.

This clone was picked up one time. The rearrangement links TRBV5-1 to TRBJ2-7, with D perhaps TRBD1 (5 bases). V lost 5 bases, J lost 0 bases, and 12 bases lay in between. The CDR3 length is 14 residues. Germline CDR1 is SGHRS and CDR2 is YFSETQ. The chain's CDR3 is CASRPGLSSYEQYF. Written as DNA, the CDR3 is TGCGCCAGCAGGCCAGGGCTCAGCTCCTACGAGCAGTACTTC.

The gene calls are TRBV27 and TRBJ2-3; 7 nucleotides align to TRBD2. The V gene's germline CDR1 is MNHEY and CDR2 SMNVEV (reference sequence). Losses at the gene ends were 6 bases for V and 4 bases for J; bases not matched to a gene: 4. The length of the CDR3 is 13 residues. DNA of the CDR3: TGTGCCAGCAGGGGGAGGGGACCAGATACGCAGTATTTT. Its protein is CASRGRGPDTQYF.

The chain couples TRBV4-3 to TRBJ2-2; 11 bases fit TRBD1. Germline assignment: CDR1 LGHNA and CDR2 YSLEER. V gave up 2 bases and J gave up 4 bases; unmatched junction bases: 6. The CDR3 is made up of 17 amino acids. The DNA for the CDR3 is TGCGCCAGCAGCCAACTAGGACAGGGGGCGGGCACCGGGGAGCTGTTTTTT. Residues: CASSQLGQGAGTGELFF.

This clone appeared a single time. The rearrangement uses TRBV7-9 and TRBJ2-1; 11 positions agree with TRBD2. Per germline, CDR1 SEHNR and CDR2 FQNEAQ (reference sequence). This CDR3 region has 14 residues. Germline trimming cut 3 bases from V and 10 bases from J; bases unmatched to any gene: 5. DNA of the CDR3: TGTGCCAGCAGCTTCACTAGCGGGAGCGGGGAGCAGTTCTTC. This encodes CASSFTSGSGEQFF.

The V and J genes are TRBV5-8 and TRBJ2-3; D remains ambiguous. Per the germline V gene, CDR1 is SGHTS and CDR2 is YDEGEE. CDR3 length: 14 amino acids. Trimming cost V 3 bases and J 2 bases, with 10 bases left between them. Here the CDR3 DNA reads TGTGCCAGCAGCTGGGCTAAGTCCACAGATACGCAGTATTTT. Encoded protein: CASSWAKSTDTQYF. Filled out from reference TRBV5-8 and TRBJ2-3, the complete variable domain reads EAGVTQSPTHLIKTRGQQATLRCSPISGHTSVYWYQQALGLGLQFLLWYDEGEERNRGNFPPRFSGRQFPNYSSELNVNALELEDSALYLCASSWAKSTDTQYFGPGTRLTVL.

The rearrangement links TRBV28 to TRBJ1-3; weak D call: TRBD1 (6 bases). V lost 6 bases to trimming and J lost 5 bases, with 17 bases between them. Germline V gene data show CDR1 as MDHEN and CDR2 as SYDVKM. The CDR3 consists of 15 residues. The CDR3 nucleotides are TGTGCCAGCAGGGGAACCGGGACAAACCGAAACACCATATATTTT. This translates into CASRGTGTNRNTIYF.